This T cell receptor (beta chain) originates from a study of cytomegalovirus exposure and HLA in healthy donors. The overall study: A subsequent analysis reported that the roughly 130 validation repertoires were produced on the same platform that had also been used for the 666 first-cohort repertoires. Study observations and caveats: For cytomegalovirus status, the classifier reportedly gave diagnoses with high specificity and sensitivity. TCR clusters originating in the first cohort tended to co-occur in the roughly 120 validation repertoires, according to a later analysis.

Germline-derived CDR1 and CDR2 are SGDLS and YYNGEE. CDR3 length: 18 residues. Trimming took 4 bases from V and 1 from J; bases not matched to a gene: 13. Assay used: immunoSEQ multiplex PCR; TCRdb lists only in-frame clones, some missing. This table holds approximately 99,000 clones, more than 90% found once. On this clone itself: Its antigen remains unidentified.

Material: PBMCs. The clonotype originates from a young woman in good health and CMV-seronegative. The rearrangement uses TRBV9 and TRBJ2-3, with 9 positions matching TRBD2. The CDR3, as DNA: TGTGCCAGCAGCCCGAGTTTCTTACTAGCGGGCCGCACAGATACGCAGTATTTT. Its protein is CASSPSFLLAGRTDTQYF.